Below are 19 T cell receptor beta chains sequenced from a single sample in a study of blood T cell repertoires in COVID-19. Repertoires were generated with immunoSEQ multiplex PCR, while TCRdb's copy carries only in-frame clones and drops some. The sample has about 76,000 clones, approximately 86% seen once. Material for sequencing was peripheral blood. All receptors derive from a human donor in a cohort sampled during active COVID-19.

The chain has TRBV5-4 and TRBJ2-1; the match to TRBD2 covers 11 bases. Germline lookup yields CDR1 SGHNT and CDR2 YYREEE (reference sequence). Losses at the gene ends were 5 bases for V and 3 bases for J; bases not matched to a gene: 10. There are 17 residues in the CDR3. The CDR3 DNA sequence: TGTGCCAGCAGTTCCACAGGGGGGACTAGCGGCTACAATGAGCAGTTCTTC. It codes for CASSSTGGTSGYNEQFF. The full variable domain, in which reference TRBV5-4 and TRBJ2-1 provide the parts outside the CDR3, is ETGVTQSPTHLIKTRGQQVTLRCSSQSGHNTVSWYQQALGQGPQFIFQYYREEENGRGNFPPRFSGLQFPNYSSELNVNALELDDSALYLCASSSTGGTSGYNEQFFGPGTRLTVL.

The chain couples TRBV19 to TRBJ1-5, with D possibly matching TRBD1 (6 bases). Germline V gene lookup returns CDR1 LNHDA and CDR2 SQIVND (reference sequence). The CDR3 runs to 13 residues. Trimming took 4 bases from V and 6 from J, leaving 10 bases between them. CDR3 loop: CASSTGVGQPQHF. The CDR3 nucleotides are TGTGCCAGTAGTACAGGGGTCGGTCAGCCCCAGCATTTT.

The rearrangement links TRBV2 to TRBJ1-6; the match to TRBD1 covers 10 bases. V shed 5 bases, J shed 10 bases, and the junction held 5 bases outside the gene matches. This CDR3 region has 14 residues. CDR1 is SNHLY, CDR2 FYNNEI, per germline. The CDR3 DNA reads TGTGCCAGCAGTTGGGACAGGGGAGGATCACCCCTCCACTTT. This codes for CASSWDRGGSPLHF.

The J gene is TRBJ2-5, the V gene TRBV10-3; 8 positions agree with TRBD1. CDR1 ENHRY and CDR2 SYGVKD come from the germline V gene. After removal of 6 bases from V and 5 bases from J, the junction contained 11 bases not matched to a gene. This CDR3 is built from 15 residues. The CDR3 loop is CAIRSTGGGTETQYF. The CDR3 DNA reads TGTGCCATCAGATCCACAGGGGGTGGAACTGAGACCCAGTACTTC.

The chain uses TRBV18 and TRBJ1-6; D uncertain. The CDR3 runs 12 residues. Per germline, CDR1 KGHSH and CDR2 LQKENI. The ends were cut back, 3 bases at V and 6 bases at J, with 3 bases in the middle. DNA for the CDR3: TGTGCCAGCTCACCTAGTAATTCACCCCTCCACTTT. This codes for CASSPSNSPLHF.

This clone showed up many times. This chain joins TRBV5-1 and TRBJ1-5; tentatively, D is TRBD1 (5 bases). The CDR3 covers 17 residues. The V gene lost 0 bases and the J gene lost 0 bases, with 13 bases spanning the gap. Germline CDR1 and CDR2: SGHRS and YFSETQ. The CDR3 is CASSLEVRGSSNQPQHF. The CDR3, as DNA: TGCGCCAGCAGCTTGGAGGTAAGGGGATCTAGCAATCAGCCCCAGCATTTT.

This clone was observed once. The rearrangement joins TRBV5-1 to TRBJ2-3; weak D call: TRBD2 (6 bases). Germline V lookup: CDR1 SGHRS, CDR2 YFSETQ. There are 17 residues in the CDR3. V was pared by 0 bases and J by 2 bases, with 16 bases between. The CDR3 sequence: CASSLVGSGTITDTQYF. CDR3 coding DNA: TGCGCCAGCAGCTTGGTAGGTAGCGGAACCATCACAGATACGCAGTATTTT.

V usage is TRBV2 and J usage is TRBJ2-3, with D tentatively TRBD2 (6 bases). The CDR3 runs to 14 residues. The V end lost 4 bases, the J end lost 4 bases, and 12 bases lay between the germline ends. Looked up from germline, CDR1 is SNHLY and CDR2 is FYNNEI. CDR3 region: CASSVISGSDTQYF. The CDR3 DNA reads TGTGCCAGCAGTGTTATTAGCGGATCAGATACGCAGTATTTT.

The rearrangement uses TRBV11-2 and TRBJ2-3; D is possibly TRBD1 (7 bases). CDR1 and CDR2 from the germline V gene are SGHAT and FQNNGV. The length of the CDR3 is 19 residues. V was trimmed by 0 bases and J by 3 bases, leaving 22 bases between them. The CDR3 reads CASSLESPGGTVVTDTQYF. CDR3 coding DNA: TGTGCCAGCAGCTTAGAAAGTCCAGGCGGGACAGTAGTTACAGATACGCAGTATTTT.

The chain joins TRBV5-4 to TRBJ1-2, with 7 nucleotides matching TRBD1. Germline trimming cut 3 bases from V and 2 bases from J; bases unmatched to any gene: 13. Germline CDR1 SGHNT, CDR2 YYREEE (reference sequence). This CDR3 is 17 amino acids long. CDR3: CASSSGRGQIYNYGYTF. The CDR3 DNA follows: TGTGCCAGCAGCTCGGGCCGGGGACAGATATACAACTATGGCTACACCTTC. Based on the CDR3 plus reference TRBV5-4 and TRBJ1-2, the full variable domain is ETGVTQSPTHLIKTRGQQVTLRCSSQSGHNTVSWYQQALGQGPQFIFQYYREEENGRGNFPPRFSGLQFPNYSSELNVNALELDDSALYLCASSSGRGQIYNYGYTFGSGTRLTVV.

This clone has just a few counts. The chain is built from TRBV4-1 and TRBJ2-3; D gene uncertain. This CDR3 has 16 amino acids. The V and J ends lost 2 bases and 1 base respectively, with 13 bases between them. The germline V gene encodes CDR1 MGHRA and CDR2 YSYEKL. The DNA for the CDR3 is TGCGCCAGCAGCCAAACCACGAGCGTAGGCACAGATACGCAGTATTTT. This codes for CASSQTTSVGTDTQYF.

This rearrangement joins TRBV12-3 or TRBV12-4 to TRBJ2-3, with D uncertain. CDR3 length: 13 amino acids. Trimming left V 6 bases short and J 1 base short, with 8 bases between. CDR3 nucleotide sequence: TGTGCCAGCAGGCCGACTGGCACAGATACGCAGTATTTT. It encodes CASRPTGTDTQYF.

The rearrangement uses TRBV7-2 and TRBJ2-2; D remains unclear. V was trimmed by 3 bases and J by 1 base, leaving 3 bases between them. CDR3 length equals 13 residues. CDR1 and CDR2 from the germline V gene are SGHTA and FQGNSA. CDR3 protein: CASSLRNTGELFF. The CDR3, as DNA: TGTGCCAGCAGCTTGAGGAACACCGGGGAGCTGTTTTTT.

In this sample, this clone turned up once. V gene TRBV30 combines with J gene TRBJ1-1; D remains unclear. This CDR3 is 14 amino acids long. Trimming took 0 bases from V and 4 from J, leaving 12 bases between them. CDR1 is GTSNPN, CDR2 SVGIG, per germline (reference sequence). The CDR3 DNA reads as TGTGCCTGGAGTGTTCTACGGCGGGCCACTGAAGCTTTCTTT. Amino acids: CAWSVLRRATEAFF.

J is TRBJ1-4 and V is TRBV12-5; D is unresolved. V was shortened by 6 bases and J by 4 bases, with 15 bases between the two germline ends. The CDR3 has 15 amino acids. Per germline, CDR1 LGHNT and CDR2 FRNRAP. The CDR3 reads CASGLPWARNEKLFF. CDR3 bases: TGTGCTAGTGGGCTCCCCTGGGCCCGTAATGAAAAACTGTTTTTT. Full variable domain (remainder filled in from reference TRBV12-5 and TRBJ1-4): DARVTQTPRHKVTEMGQEVTMRCQPILGHNTVFWYRQTMMQGLELLAYFRNRAPLDDSGMPKDRFSAEMPDATLATLKIQPSEPRDSAVYFCASGLPWARNEKLFFGSGTQLSVL.

CDR3 protein: CASSLVSGLADWYQETQYF. The CDR3 coding sequence is TGTGCCAGCAGCTTAGTTTCGGGACTAGCGGACTGGTACCAAGAGACCCAGTACTTC. The chain joins TRBV7-9 to TRBJ2-5; the match to TRBD2 covers 11 bases. This CDR3 is 19 amino acids long. The ends lost 1 base at V and 0 bases at J; junction bases unmatched: 10. Germline CDR1 SEHNR, CDR2 FQNEAQ (reference sequence).

This clone was seen only once. V usage is TRBV19 and J usage is TRBJ2-3, with D maybe TRBD2 (6 bases). This CDR3 comprises 13 residues. Trimming removed 6 bases from V and 5 bases from J, with 12 bases in between. Looked up from germline, CDR1 is LNHDA and CDR2 is SQIVND (reference sequence). CDR3 nucleotide sequence: TGTGCCAGTAGGGAGCGGGCAAGAGATACGCAGTATTTT. Its protein product is CASRERARDTQYF.

This clone appeared a few times. The J gene is TRBJ1-2, the V gene TRBV15; perhaps TRBD1 as D (5 bases). Germline-derived CDR1 and CDR2 are LNHNV and YYDKDF (reference sequence). Trimming stripped 0 bases from V and 6 bases from J, with 20 bases between. The CDR3 spans 17 residues. CDR3 coding DNA: TGTGCCACCAGCAGAGATGCCGTGTTGGGTGGGGCCCATGGCTACACCTTC. Protein sequence: CATSRDAVLGGAHGYTF.

The CDR3 DNA is TGTGCCAGCAGCTTGGGGGGGGGAAGGGACGAGCAGTACTTC. Its translation: CASSLGGGRDEQYF. This chain uses TRBV7-3 with TRBJ2-7, with 7 bases aligning to TRBD2. The germline V gene has CDR1 SGHTA and CDR2 FQGTGA. The CDR3 totals 14 residues. Trimming at V came to 3 bases and at J to 5 bases, leaving 7 bases not matched to a gene.